The 30 T cell receptor beta chains in this list originate from one sample, sequenced in a study of T cell repertoires in cytomegalovirus infection. These TCRs' antigens remain unknown. TCRdb ran MiXCR on the reads and lists one entry per CDR3 protein. Here the sample spans approximately 910,000 distinct CDR3 sequences, 30% to 40% being singletons. Material: cultured CD8+ T cells from PBMCs, obtained from culture after CMV antigen stimulation. The receptors originated from a human donor in good health (CMV status not recorded). Some clones in this sample may be carry-over from other donors' samples.

The chain joins TRBV6-6 to TRBJ1-1; the D is unclear. The V and J ends lost 7 bases and 0 bases respectively, with 9 bases between them. This CDR3 is built from 13 residues. Germline CDR1 reads MNHNY; CDR2 reads SVGAGI (reference sequence). CDR3 protein: CASNAGMNTEAFF. DNA of the CDR3: TGTGCCAGCAATGCAGGTATGAACACTGAAGCTTTCTTT.

The chain employs TRBV20-1 and TRBJ2-7; D is possibly TRBD1 (5 bases). The V end was cut by 3 bases, the J end by 5 bases, with 17 bases between. CDR1 and CDR2 from the germline V gene are DFQATT and SNEGSKA (reference sequence). The CDR3 contains 14 residues. CDR3 bases: TGCAGTGCTAGGGGTTCAGGGTCGTGGGACGAGCAGTACGTC. This gives the protein CSARGSGSWDEQYV.

The chain employs TRBV28 and TRBJ2-1; possibly TRBD2 for D (5 bases). Looked up from germline, CDR1 is MDHEN and CDR2 is SYDVKM. The CDR3 covers 12 residues. The V end was cut by 8 bases, the J end by 6 bases, with 11 bases between. The CDR3 nucleotides are TGTGCCAGCCTAGCTCCACCCAATGAGCAGTTCTTC. This translates into CASLAPPNEQFF.

The CDR3 loop reads CASTRGTSGGLEQFF. Written as DNA, the CDR3 is TGTGCCAGCACCCGCGGGACTAGCGGGGGGCTAGAGCAGTTCTTC. The genes are TRBV5-5 and TRBJ2-1; 15 positions match TRBD2. With V trimmed by 6 bases and J by 10 bases, 8 bases remained unmatched. CDR1 is SGHKS, CDR2 YYEKEE, per germline (reference sequence). The CDR3 consists of 15 residues. Full variable domain (remainder filled in from reference TRBV5-5 and TRBJ2-1): DAGVTQSPTHLIKTRGQQVTLRCSPISGHKSVSWYQQVLGQGPQFIFQYYEKEERGRGNFPDRFSARQFPNYSSELNVNALLLGDSALYLCASTRGTSGGLEQFFGPGTRLTVL.

V gene TRBV19 combines with J gene TRBJ1-5; D call uncertain. The CDR3 is made up of 12 amino acids. Germline V gene sequence: CDR1 LNHDA, CDR2 SQIVND (reference sequence). Trimming removed 6 bases from V and 5 bases from J, with 8 bases in between. DNA for the CDR3: TGTGCCAGTAGCGTGATTTATCAGCCCCAGCATTTT. Residues: CASSVIYQPQHF.

The rearrangement uses TRBV20-1 and TRBJ1-5; D is ambiguous. Per the germline V gene, CDR1 is DFQATT and CDR2 is SNEGSKA (reference sequence). The CDR3 totals 15 residues. V lost 0 bases and J 2 bases, leaving 11 bases between the germline ends. The CDR3 is CSARDLRSGNQPQHF. In nucleotides, the CDR3 is TGCAGTGCTAGAGACCTACGGTCAGGCAATCAGCCCCAGCATTTT.

This chain uses TRBV28 with TRBJ1-1; D is uncertain. The CDR3 contains 14 residues. CDR1 is MDHEN and CDR2 is SYDVKM in the germline V gene. Trimming shortened V by 5 bases and J by 6 bases, and 16 bases separated the two germline ends. CDR3 bases: TGTGCCAGCAGTGGGAGTAAACCGACCCCTGAAGCTTTCTTT. Translating gives CASSGSKPTPEAFF.

The gene calls are TRBV20-1 and TRBJ2-1; 8 bases fit TRBD2. The germline V gene has CDR1 DFQATT and CDR2 SNEGSKA (reference sequence). The ends lost 6 bases at V and 2 bases at J; junction bases unmatched: 12. This CDR3 has 16 amino acids. CDR3 nucleotide sequence: TGCAGTGCCCACTCGGGAGGGCGGGGGGCCTACAATGAGCAGTTCTTC. It is translated as CSAHSGGRGAYNEQFF.

The chain has TRBV27 and TRBJ2-1; D is possibly TRBD1 or TRBD2 (6 bases each). CDR1 MNHEY and CDR2 SMNVEV come from the germline V gene (reference sequence). Trimming shortened V by 6 bases and J by 4 bases, and 16 bases separated the two germline ends. The CDR3 spans 15 residues. This chain's CDR3 is CASSRGPPSYNEQFF. The DNA of the CDR3 is TGTGCCAGCAGCCGGGGGCCACCATCTTACAATGAGCAGTTCTTC.

This clonotype came up many times. The CDR3 here is CASSSGPYEQYV. Here the CDR3 DNA reads TGTGCCAGCAGCTCCGGTCCCTACGAGCAGTACGTC. The J gene is TRBJ2-7, the V gene TRBV12-3 or TRBV12-4; no reliable D call. This CDR3 is 12 amino acids long. V was clipped by 6 bases and J by 2 bases, with 8 bases between them.

V is TRBV25-1 and J is TRBJ2-2, with a weak D call TRBD1 (5 bases). V was shortened by 2 bases and J by 6 bases, with 16 bases between the two germline ends. The CDR3 length is 16 residues. Per the germline V gene, CDR1 is MGHDK and CDR2 is SYGVNS. Here the CDR3 DNA reads TGTGCCAGCAGTGAAGAGGACAATCAGCAACCCGGGGAGCTGTTTTTT. This translates into CASSEEDNQQPGELFF.

This clonotype showed up many times. This chain connects TRBV7-9 to TRBJ2-7, with 9 bases lining up with TRBD1. CDR3 length equals 15 residues. CDR1 is SEHNR and CDR2 is FQNEAQ in the germline V gene (reference sequence). V gave up 7 bases and J gave up 0 bases; unmatched junction bases: 7. CDR3 nucleotides: TGTGCCAGCAAGGGACAGGGCAACAGCTCCTACGAGCAGTACGTC. Translation gives CASKGQGNSSYEQYV.

This clonotype was recorded many times. This chain links TRBV7-3 with TRBJ2-5; 9 nucleotides agree with TRBD2. The trim removed 2 bases at V and 5 bases at J, leaving 6 bases unmatched. Per germline, CDR1 SGHTA and CDR2 FQGTGA. The CDR3 is 15 residues long. The CDR3 protein is CASSLLSGGMETQYF. CDR3 DNA sequence: TGTGCCAGCAGCTTACTAAGCGGGGGGATGGAGACCCAGTACTTC.

The CDR3 protein is CASSRRGPGQYF. The DNA of the CDR3 is TGTGCCAGCAGTCGGAGGGGACCGGGGCAGTACTTC. V usage is TRBV28 and J usage is TRBJ2-5; a weak D match, TRBD2 (6 bases). Germline CDR1 is MDHEN and CDR2 is SYDVKM. The germline V and J ends were trimmed by 5 bases and 11 bases, with 15 bases remaining between them. There are 12 residues in the CDR3.

This clonotype was observed a handful of times. This chain links TRBV12-3 or TRBV12-4 with TRBJ1-3; no reliable D call. This CDR3 spans 15 amino acids. The germline V and J ends were trimmed by 0 bases and 4 bases, with 10 bases remaining between them. The CDR3 DNA is TGTGCCAGCAGTTTAGCGTCTGGAGTGGGAAACACCATATATTTT. This sequence encodes CASSLASGVGNTIYF.

The chain links TRBV27 to TRBJ1-2; D is perhaps TRBD1 (6 bases). The germline CDR1 and CDR2 sequences are MNHEY and SMNVEV (reference sequence). The V end lost 0 bases, the J end lost 6 bases, and 14 bases lay between the germline ends. CDR3 length equals 15 residues. Written as DNA, the CDR3 is TGTGCCAGCAGTTTATCGGAGGAAGGGGACAATGGCTACACCTTC. This translates into CASSLSEEGDNGYTF.

This clonotype was counted at least ten times. The V gene is TRBV7-9, the J gene TRBJ2-7, with D possibly being TRBD1 (5 bases). With 6 bases removed from V and 6 bases from J, the gap between germline ends came to 15 bases. CDR1 and CDR2 from the germline V gene are SEHNR and FQNEAQ (reference sequence). This CDR3 is built from 13 residues. Here the CDR3 reads CASSKSRVREQYV. The CDR3 region has the DNA TGTGCCAGCAGTAAGTCCAGGGTCCGCGAGCAGTACGTC.

The chain is built from TRBV28 and TRBJ2-7; no reliable D call. The CDR3 has 13 amino acids. Germline V gives CDR1 MDHEN, CDR2 SYDVKM. Trimming took 2 bases from V and 7 from J, leaving 12 bases between them. The DNA for the CDR3 is TGTGCCAGCAGTTTAGTTCTTTCGAGGGAGCAGTACTTC. Encoded protein: CASSLVLSREQYF.

The rearrangement links TRBV7-9 to TRBJ2-2; perhaps TRBD1 as D (8 bases). The V gene's germline CDR1 is SEHNR and CDR2 FQNEAQ (reference sequence). The CDR3 covers 15 residues. V was cut by 5 bases and J by 7 bases, with 17 bases left in between. Here the CDR3 reads CASSPRTGTNGELFF. CDR3 DNA: TGTGCCAGCAGCCCGAGGACAGGGACTAACGGGGAGCTGTTTTTT.

This clonotype was seen a few times. The gene calls are TRBV20-1 and TRBJ1-1, with D unresolved. Trimming stripped 0 bases from V and 5 bases from J, with 7 bases between. The CDR3 totals 12 residues. Germline CDR1 DFQATT, CDR2 SNEGSKA (reference sequence). CDR3 in DNA: TGCAGTGCTAGAGATCTGGAAACTGAAGCTTTCTTT. Amino acids: CSARDLETEAFF.

This clonotype was counted a few times. This chain connects TRBV29-1 to TRBJ1-1; a possible D gene is TRBD1 (5 bases). CDR1 is SQVTM, CDR2 ANQGSEA, per germline. The length of the CDR3 is 11 residues. CDR3 residues: CRGSWGYEAFF. CDR3 DNA sequence: TGCCGGGGGAGTTGGGGCTATGAAGCTTTCTTT.

This clonotype was counted a few times. The CDR3 DNA follows: TGTGCCAGCAGGTCCAGGGTGAATAGCAATCAGCCCCAGCATTTT. It is translated as CASRSRVNSNQPQHF. The chain recombines TRBV6-5 with TRBJ1-5, with D possibly being TRBD1 (5 bases). The ends were cut back, 6 bases at V and 0 bases at J, with 12 bases in the middle. The CDR3 spans 15 residues. Germline loops: CDR1 MNHEY, CDR2 SVGAGI.

About this clonotype itself: Given a much more abundant clone one base away, this may be a read error. The V call is TRBV11-1, the J call TRBJ1-1; 7 bases line up with TRBD1. V gave up 5 bases and J gave up 5 bases; unmatched junction bases: 17. The CDR3 consists of 17 residues. Germline values: CDR1 SGHAT, CDR2 FQDESV (reference sequence). The CDR3 sequence is CASSQERDRHLGTEAFF. DNA for the CDR3: TGTGCCAGCAGCCAAGAACGGGACAGACATTTGGGAACTGAAGCTTTCTTT. Full variable domain (remainder filled in from reference TRBV11-1 and TRBJ1-1): EAEVAQSPRYKITEKSQAVAFWCDPISGHATLYWYRQILGQGPELLVQFQDESVVDDSQLPKDRFSAERLKGVDSTLKIQPAELGDSAMYLCASSQERDRHLGTEAFFGQGTRLTVV.

This CDR3 is CASRPGGSSYNEQFF. Written as DNA, the CDR3 is TGTGCCAGCAGGCCTGGGGGAAGCTCCTACAATGAGCAGTTCTTC. The chain couples TRBV28 to TRBJ2-1; the D gene could be TRBD1 or TRBD2 (5 bases each). The V gene's germline CDR1 is MDHEN and CDR2 SYDVKM. The CDR3 totals 15 residues. V lost 6 bases to trimming and J lost 0 bases, with 12 bases between them.

The chain joins TRBV20-1 to TRBJ2-1; D perhaps matches TRBD2 (7 bases). Germline CDR1 DFQATT, CDR2 SNEGSKA (reference sequence). This CDR3 spans 15 amino acids. V shed 5 bases and J shed 15 bases, with 29 bases lying between them. CDR3 nucleotide sequence: TGCAGTGCTTCCGATTGGGGCGGGGGCCCCGTTTTTCCGTTCTTC. This encodes CSASDWGGGPVFPFF.

This chain joins TRBV10-3 and TRBJ2-3; 12 bases map to TRBD2. There are 16 residues in the CDR3. Looked up from germline, CDR1 is ENHRY and CDR2 is SYGVKD. V gave up 3 bases and J gave up 4 bases; unmatched junction bases: 5. This CDR3 reads CAISDPSGGVSDTQYF. The CDR3 DNA follows: TGTGCCATCAGTGACCCTAGCGGGGGGGTTTCAGATACGCAGTATTTT.

This clonotype has at least ten counts. The chain uses TRBV7-9 and TRBJ2-1; no firm D call. The CDR3 contains 13 residues. CDR1 SEHNR and CDR2 FQNEAQ come from the germline V gene (reference sequence). Trimming took 2 bases from V and 5 from J, leaving 7 bases between them. CDR3 nucleotide sequence: TGTGCCAGCAGCTTAAGACAACACAATGAGCAGTTCTTC. Protein product: CASSLRQHNEQFF.

This clonotype was seen a few times. This chain joins TRBV7-6 and TRBJ2-2, with TRBD1 matching over 9 bases. CDR3 length: 17 residues. V trimming: 3 bases; J trimming: 6 bases; junction bases outside the gene matches: 11. In germline, CDR1 is SGHVS, CDR2 FNYEAQ. CDR3 coding DNA: TGTGCCAGCAGCTTTGCCGGGACAGGGACTTACGCCGGGGAGCTGTTTTTT. This gives the protein CASSFAGTGTYAGELFF.

About this clonotype: This could be a read error, since a much larger clone is one nucleotide away. V is TRBV7-2 and J is TRBJ1-2, with TRBD1 matching over 10 bases. This CDR3 comprises 16 residues. Germline V gene data show CDR1 as SGHTA and CDR2 as FQGNSA. CDR3 amino acids: CVSSLTPGQGTSGYTF. The CDR3 DNA sequence: TGTGTCAGCAGCTTAACCCCGGGACAGGGGACGTCTGGCTACACCTTC. The full variable domain, its missing parts supplied by reference TRBV7-2 and TRBJ1-2, is GAGVSQSPSNKVTEKGKDVELRCDPISGHTALYWYRQSLGQGLEFLIYFQGNSAPDKSGLPSDRFSAERTGGSVSTLTIQRTQQEDSAVYLCVSSLTPGQGTSGYTFGSGTRLTVV.

This clonotype was seen a few times. The chain links TRBV24-1 to TRBJ2-2; D ambiguous. The CDR3 is 13 residues long. Trimming took off 3 bases at V and 3 bases at J, with 4 bases between the two ends. Germline CDR1 KGHDR, CDR2 SFDVKD. CDR3 nucleotides: TGTGCCACCAGTGATCCGGACACCGGGGAGCTGTTTTTT. This encodes CATSDPDTGELFF.